The 13 T cell receptor beta chains presented below share a single source sample, sequenced in a study of cytotoxic CD8 clonotypes in ibrutinib-treated CLL. Produced via immunoSEQ multiplex PCR; TCRdb's table is partial and in-frame only. The repertoire includes roughly 250,000 clones, less than 75% of them detected once, and 15% sits in the top ten. Sequencing used PBMCs, obtained after 24 months of ibrutinib treatment. These receptors were taken from a human donor with chronic lymphocytic leukemia.

This clone appeared a few times. The V and J genes are TRBV6-5 and TRBJ2-7; 9 positions match TRBD2. The germline V gene encodes CDR1 MNHEY and CDR2 SVGAGI. CDR3 length: 13 amino acids. V trimming: 6 bases; J trimming: 6 bases; junction bases outside the gene matches: 6. CDR3 coding DNA: TGTGCCAGCAGGATAGCGGGAGTATCCGAGCAGTACTTC. Translation: CASRIAGVSEQYF.

The sample holds a few counts of this clone. One end of the junction fails to match germline, which may point to a read error. V gene TRBV9 combines with J gene TRBJ2-3; D perhaps matches TRBD2 (5 bases). CDR3 length: 13 amino acids. Per the germline V gene, CDR1 is SGDLS and CDR2 is YYNGEE. The CDR3 protein is CASSVEGGRLMDF. The DNA of the CDR3 is TGTGCCAGCAGCGTAGAGGGCGGGCGCCTGATGGATTTT.

This chain links TRBV29-1 with TRBJ2-7, with D perhaps matching TRBD2 (6 bases). V was cut by 1 base and J by 6 bases, with 13 bases left in between. This CDR3 comprises 13 residues. Germline V gene lookup returns CDR1 SQVTM and CDR2 ANQGSEA. The CDR3 spells CSVEGGVVGEQYF. DNA of the CDR3: TGCAGCGTTGAAGGCGGGGTGGTAGGCGAGCAGTACTTC.

This chain uses TRBV30 with TRBJ1-1; D might be TRBD1 (6 bases). The germline V gene encodes CDR1 GTSNPN and CDR2 SVGIG (reference sequence). There are 14 residues in the CDR3. V dropped 5 bases and J dropped 2 bases, with 15 bases sitting between them. CDR3 sequence (DNA): TGTGCCTGGGGTACAGGGTTAACTAACACTGAAGCTTTCTTT. Amino acid sequence: CAWGTGLTNTEAFF.

The V and J genes are TRBV15 and TRBJ2-7, with 7 bases aligning to TRBD2. CDR1 and CDR2 (germline): LNHNV, YYDKDF (reference sequence). V was pared by 0 bases and J by 4 bases, with 12 bases of the junction left unmatched. CDR3 length equals 17 residues. The CDR3 region has the DNA TGTGCCACCAGCAGAGAGGTCACGGGGGGAACCTCGTACGAGCAGTACTTC. Its protein is CATSREVTGGTSYEQYF.

The rearrangement uses TRBV9 and TRBJ1-1, with D possibly matching TRBD1 (5 bases). V lost 4 bases and J 1 base, leaving 11 bases between the germline ends. Germline V gives CDR1 SGDLS, CDR2 YYNGEE. The length of the CDR3 is 14 residues. CDR3 DNA sequence: TGTGCCAGCAGCTTGGGGGATAGGAACACTGAAGCTTTCTTT. Translation gives CASSLGDRNTEAFF.

This clone was counted a few times. The chain links TRBV19 to TRBJ1-1, with a tentative D call TRBD1 (6 bases). The germline CDR1 and CDR2 sequences are LNHDA and SQIVND (reference sequence). The CDR3 extends over 14 amino acids. Trimming shortened V by 6 bases and J by 0 bases, and 11 bases separated the two germline ends. DNA for the CDR3: TGTGCCAGTAGGATACAGGGCCTGAACACTGAAGCTTTCTTT. As protein: CASRIQGLNTEAFF.

Details on this clone: The germline gene is not matched at one end of the junction; a read error may be the cause. The chain couples TRBV9 to TRBJ2-7, with 10 bases that match TRBD2. Looked up from germline, CDR1 is SGDLS and CDR2 is YYNGEE. This CDR3 spans 16 amino acids. This chain's CDR3 is CTSSVGGTSVYYEQYF. The DNA of the CDR3 is TGTACCAGCAGCGTAGGGGGGACTAGCGTCTACTACGAGCAGTACTTC.

This sequence joins TRBV5-1 and TRBJ2-5; no definite D call. This CDR3 region has 14 residues. CDR1 is SGHRS and CDR2 is YFSETQ in the germline V gene. Trimming left V 1 base short and J 4 bases short, with 11 bases between. The CDR3, as DNA: TGCGCCAGCAGCTTGACCCCGGGCGCAGAGACCCAGTACTTC. It translates to CASSLTPGAETQYF.

In this sample, this clone turned up a few times. The V gene is TRBV14, the J gene TRBJ1-2; no definite D call. The CDR3 is 11 residues long. Germline CDR1 is SGHDN and CDR2 is FVKESK. Trimming left V 1 base short and J 11 bases short, with 8 bases between. This chain's CDR3 is CASSQVEEYTF. CDR3 DNA sequence: TGTGCCAGCAGCCAAGTGGAAGAATACACCTTC.

Concerning this clone: The identical CDR3 is also encoded by other nucleotide sequences in the sample. This chain links TRBV9 with TRBJ2-3, with D hard to call. The CDR3 runs 10 residues. Germline V gene lookup returns CDR1 SGDLS and CDR2 YYNGEE. V dropped 3 bases and J dropped 5 bases, with 1 base sitting between them. The chain's CDR3 is CASSGDTQYF. The CDR3 DNA reads TGTGCCAGCAGCGGAGATACGCAGTATTTT.

The chain joins TRBV7-8 to TRBJ1-4; D gene unclear. There are 14 residues in the CDR3. The V end was cut by 5 bases, the J end by 0 bases, with 7 bases between. CDR1 is SGHVS, CDR2 FQNEAQ, per germline. CDR3 sequence (DNA): TGTGCCAGCAGCATTAATCCAACTAATGAAAAACTGTTTTTT. This codes for CASSINPTNEKLFF. Variable domain in full (rest from reference TRBV7-8 and TRBJ1-4): GAGVSQSPRYKVAKRGQDVALRCDPISGHVSLFWYQQALGQGPEFLTYFQNEAQLDKSGLPSDRFFAERPEGSVSTLKIQRTQQEDSAVYLCASSINPTNEKLFFGSGTQLSVL.

For the CDR3, the DNA is TGTGCCAGCAGCTTAGATTCCAGCGGGAGGGCCCCAGATACGCAGTATTTT. This gives the protein CASSLDSSGRAPDTQYF. V and J are TRBV7-2 and TRBJ2-3; 10 bases map to TRBD2. The V gene's germline CDR1 is SGHTA and CDR2 FQGNSA. J lost 4 bases, V lost 1 base, and 8 bases had no gene match. The CDR3 contains 17 residues.